This passage covers 10 T cell receptor beta chains from one sample sequenced in a study of shared clonotypes between healthy human individuals. Produced via immunoSEQ multiplex PCR; TCRdb's table is partial and in-frame only. The sample consists of a few million clones, approximately 90% of them appearing once. The sample taken for sequencing was naive CD4+ T cells sorted from blood. The subset is: CD45RA+ positively selected. These receptors came from a man between 18 and 35 years old in good health.

The gene calls are TRBV27 and TRBJ2-7; D ambiguous. The CDR3 runs to 15 residues. Germline CDR1 reads MNHEY; CDR2 reads SMNVEV (reference sequence). V lost 4 bases to trimming and J lost 0 bases, with 13 bases between them. As DNA, the CDR3 is TGTGCCAGCAGTTACAGCTTATTAACCTCCTACGAGCAGTACTTC. Its translation: CASSYSLLTSYEQYF.

The J gene is TRBJ2-5, the V gene TRBV7-9; 8 nucleotides match TRBD1. The CDR3 runs 15 residues. Per germline, CDR1 SEHNR and CDR2 FQNEAQ (reference sequence). The V and J ends lost 3 bases and 4 bases, in that order; junction bases with no gene match: 7. The DNA for the CDR3 is TGTGCCAGCAGCTTTGACAGGGGAAAAGTAGAGACCCAGTACTTC. It encodes CASSFDRGKVETQYF.

The V and J genes are TRBV14 and TRBJ2-6; D uncertain. CDR1 and CDR2 from the germline V gene are SGHDN and FVKESK. The CDR3 is made up of 18 amino acids. V was pared by 0 bases and J by 0 bases, with 12 bases between. CDR3: CASSQETGRVSGANVLTF. CDR3 sequence (DNA): TGTGCCAGCAGCCAAGAAACCGGAAGGGTCTCTGGGGCCAACGTCCTGACTTTC. Complete variable domain (other parts from reference TRBV14 and TRBJ2-6): EAGVTQFPSHSVIEKGQTVTLRCDPISGHDNLYWYRRVMGKEIKFLLHFVKESKQDESGMPNNRFLAERTGGTYSTLKVQPAELEDSGVYFCASSQETGRVSGANVLTFGAGSRLTVL.

The V gene is TRBV7-2, the J gene TRBJ2-1; 7 nucleotides agree with TRBD2. CDR1 SGHTA and CDR2 FQGNSA come from the germline V gene. The trim removed 2 bases at V and 11 bases at J, leaving 15 bases unmatched. The CDR3 contains 16 residues. The CDR3 sequence is CASSLHGGGAAGKQFF. The CDR3 DNA sequence: TGTGCCAGCAGCTTACACGGGGGAGGGGCAGCAGGGAAGCAGTTCTTC.

The chain uses TRBV10-3 and TRBJ2-7, with D possibly called TRBD1 or TRBD2 (5 bases each). V lost 4 bases to trimming and J lost 2 bases, with 12 bases between them. The CDR3 extends over 14 amino acids. The V gene's germline CDR1 is ENHRY and CDR2 SYGVKD. The chain's CDR3 is CAISGQGRPYEQYF. The CDR3 region has the DNA TGTGCCATCAGTGGCCAGGGACGTCCCTACGAGCAGTACTTC.

In nucleotides, the CDR3 is TGTGCCAGCAGACCAATAGGACAGGGGAGCTCCTACGAGCAGTACTTC. Amino acids: CASRPIGQGSSYEQYF. The chain carries TRBV27 and TRBJ2-7, with 9 bases that match TRBD1. With 6 bases clipped from V and 0 bases from J, the junction kept 9 bases outside the gene matches. The CDR3 contains 16 residues. The germline V gene encodes CDR1 MNHEY and CDR2 SMNVEV (reference sequence).

The V and J genes are TRBV18 and TRBJ2-5, with 8 bases identical to TRBD1. CDR3 length equals 16 residues. V lost 4 bases, J lost 1 base, and 8 bases stayed unmatched. Looked up from germline, CDR1 is KGHSH and CDR2 is LQKENI. In DNA, the CDR3 is TGTGCCAGCTCACGACTAGGACAGGGACCCCAAGAGACCCAGTACTTC. This gives the protein CASSRLGQGPQETQYF.

This clone was recorded only once. The V gene is TRBV29-1, the J gene TRBJ1-6, with D hard to call. Germline CDR1 is SQVTM and CDR2 is ANQGSEA. This CDR3 is 14 amino acids long. Trimming stripped 5 bases from V and 0 bases from J, with 8 bases between. The CDR3 coding sequence is TGCAGCGTTCGTCTGGGCTCCTATAATTCACCCCTCCACTTT. Encoded protein: CSVRLGSYNSPLHF.

The chain recombines TRBV25-1 with TRBJ1-1; TRBD1 is a possible D gene (5 bases). This CDR3 comprises 14 residues. V was shortened by 2 bases and J by 0 bases, with 7 bases between the two germline ends. Per germline, CDR1 MGHDK and CDR2 SYGVNS. Here the CDR3 reads CASSETGLNTEAFF. CDR3 DNA sequence: TGTGCCAGCAGTGAAACAGGATTGAACACTGAAGCTTTCTTT.

The sample holds a few counts of this clone. This chain connects TRBV4-1 to TRBJ2-3, with 10 nucleotides matching TRBD2. Germline CDR1 reads MGHRA; CDR2 reads YSYEKL. This CDR3 contains 17 residues. Trimming took 2 bases from V and 9 from J; bases not matched to a gene: 14. The CDR3 nucleotides are TGCGCCAGCAGCCAACCTAACTTGGGGCTAGCGGGGGAAACGCAGTATTTT. Its translation is CASSQPNLGLAGETQYF.